Given below is one T cell receptor (beta chain) in context. Its specificity is unknown. A junction end diverges from the germline sequence, so it may reflect a read error. The data were taken from a study of cytomegalovirus exposure and HLA in healthy donors. The CDR3 runs 13 residues. From germline, CDR1 is SSHAT and CDR2 FNYEAQ (reference sequence). The PCR was carried out with 60 Vbeta primers and 13 Jbeta primers. Produced via immunoSEQ multiplex PCR; TCRdb's table is partial and in-frame only. The data show around 150,000 clones, with roughly 76% seen just once and approximately 2% held by the top ten. Study findings and constraints: Exclusion as indistinguishable affected some V segments, including TRBV6-2 and TRBV6-3.

This clonotype was sampled from a human donor in good health. The rearrangement links TRBV7-7 to TRBJ2-5; 9 bases match TRBD1. The source material was PBMCs. The CDR3 DNA reads TGTGCTAGCAGCAGGGACAGGGTAGAGACCCAGTACTTC. It encodes CASSRDRVETQYF.